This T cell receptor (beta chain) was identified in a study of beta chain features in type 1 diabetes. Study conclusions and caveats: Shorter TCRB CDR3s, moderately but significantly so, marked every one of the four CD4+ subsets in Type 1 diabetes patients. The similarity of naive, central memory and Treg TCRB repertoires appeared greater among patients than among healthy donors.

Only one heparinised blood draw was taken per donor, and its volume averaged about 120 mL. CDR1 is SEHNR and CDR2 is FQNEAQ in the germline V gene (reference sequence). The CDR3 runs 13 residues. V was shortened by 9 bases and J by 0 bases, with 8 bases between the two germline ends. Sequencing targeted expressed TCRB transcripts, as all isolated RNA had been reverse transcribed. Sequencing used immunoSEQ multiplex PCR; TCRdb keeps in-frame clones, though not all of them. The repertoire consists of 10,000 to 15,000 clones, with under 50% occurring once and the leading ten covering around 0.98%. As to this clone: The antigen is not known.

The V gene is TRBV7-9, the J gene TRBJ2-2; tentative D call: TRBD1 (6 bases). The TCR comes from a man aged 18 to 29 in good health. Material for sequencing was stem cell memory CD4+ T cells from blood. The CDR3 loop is CASGTPNTGELFF. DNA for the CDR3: TGTGCCAGTGGGACACCGAACACCGGGGAGCTGTTTTTT.